These 20 T cell receptor beta chains originate from one sample sequenced in a study of vaccination and CD4 T cells after COVID-19. This sample's treatment: roughly 10-day PBMC culture with coronavirus spike peptide pools or control peptides (ViraFEST assay). With the Oncomine TCR Beta short-read assay, DNA from cultured CD4+ T cells was sequenced. TCRdb called the PCR reads again in MiXCR, with one record for every CDR3 protein. The profile covers approximately 12,000 distinct CDR3 sequences, with roughly 44% appearing a single time and roughly 14% taken by the ten largest. These receptors have no known antigen. The sequencing sample was made of CD4+ T cells from blood, cultured in vitro. These receptors were collected from a human donor who had recovered from COVID-19.

This clonotype has just a few counts. The CDR3 DNA reads TGTGCCAGCAGGGGGACAGGGAAGGGTAAGGCAGATACGCAGTATTTT. Translated: CASRGTGKGKADTQYF. V usage is TRBV28 and J usage is TRBJ2-3; 9 bases align to TRBD1. Germline lookup yields CDR1 MDHEN and CDR2 SYDVKM. There are 16 residues in the CDR3. J gave up 4 bases and V 6 bases, and 11 bases lay outside the gene matches.

This clonotype has more than one count but fewer than ten. The CDR3 reads CASTDRGEGYGYTF. In DNA, the CDR3 is TGTGCCAGTACCGACAGGGGCGAAGGGTATGGCTACACCTTC. This chain connects TRBV19 to TRBJ1-2, with 8 bases aligning to TRBD1. Germline CDR1 and CDR2: LNHDA and SQIVND (reference sequence). J lost 5 bases, V lost 7 bases, and 9 bases had no gene match. The CDR3 has 14 residues. The full variable domain, rest sourced from reference TRBV19 and TRBJ1-2, is DGGITQSPKYLFRKEGQNVTLSCEQNLNHDAMYWYRQDPGQGLRLIYYSQIVNDFQKGDIAEGYSVSREKKESFPLTVTSAQKNPTAFYLCASTDRGEGYGYTFGSGTRLTVV.

V and J are TRBV15 and TRBJ2-6, with TRBD1 identical over 9 bases. Germline CDR1 LNHNV, CDR2 YYDKDF (reference sequence). The CDR3 is 18 amino acids. J was trimmed by 0 bases and V by 4 bases; bases with no gene match: 7. CDR3: CATSIRDRVSSGANVLTF. DNA of the CDR3: TGTGCCACCAGCATTCGGGACAGGGTCTCCTCTGGGGCCAACGTCCTGACTTTC.

The chain employs TRBV5-5 and TRBJ1-5; no definite D call. Germline V gene data show CDR1 as SGHKS and CDR2 as YYEKEE (reference sequence). The CDR3 loop spans 13 amino acids. V lost 4 bases and J lost 7, with 12 bases in between. CDR3 DNA sequence: TGTGCCAGCAGCCTTCGGGCGGACCAGCCCCAGCATTTT. It is translated as CASSLRADQPQHF.

The chain links TRBV6-2 or TRBV6-3 to TRBJ1-5, with TRBD1 matching over 11 bases. V trimming: 5 bases; J trimming: 6 bases; junction bases outside the gene matches: 3. CDR3 size: 14 residues. Germline CDR1 and CDR2: MNHEY and SVGEGT. The chain's CDR3 is CASSGQGARQPQHF. In nucleotides, the CDR3 is TGTGCCAGCAGTGGACAGGGGGCACGTCAGCCCCAGCATTTT.

The V call is TRBV7-8, the J call TRBJ1-6; 7 bases are a match to TRBD1. The CDR3 covers 14 residues. Germline CDR1 reads SGHVS; CDR2 reads FQNEAQ. Unmatched junction bases numbered 7, after V lost 4 bases and J lost 10 bases. DNA of the CDR3: TGTGCCAGCAGCTCAGGGGGGACACAATCACCCCTCCACTTT. Translation gives CASSSGGTQSPLHF.

The chain uses TRBV20-1 and TRBJ2-2, with D uncertain. Germline V gene sequence: CDR1 DFQATT, CDR2 SNEGSKA (reference sequence). The ends were cut back, 1 base at V and 1 base at J, with 7 bases in the middle. The CDR3 has 14 residues. The CDR3 reads CSARVEGNTGELFF. In DNA form, the CDR3 reads TGCAGTGCTAGAGTAGAAGGGAACACCGGGGAGCTGTTTTTT.

V is TRBV20-1 and J is TRBJ2-6, with D hard to call. Germline CDR1 is DFQATT and CDR2 is SNEGSKA (reference sequence). Trimming stripped 3 bases from V and 0 bases from J, with 9 bases between. This CDR3 region has 15 residues. This chain's CDR3 is CSASPTGSGANVLTF. The DNA for the CDR3 is TGCAGTGCTAGCCCGACCGGCTCTGGGGCCAACGTCCTGACTTTC.

In this sample, this clonotype turned up a few times. V is TRBV2 and J is TRBJ2-7; TRBD2 is a possible D gene (6 bases). CDR1 and CDR2 from the germline V gene are SNHLY and FYNNEI. Trimming removed 4 bases at V and 5 bases at J, with 12 bases between. The CDR3 is 13 residues long. In DNA form, the CDR3 reads TGTGCCAGCAGTGGGGGTAGCGGAGACGAGCAGTACTTC. The encoded protein is CASSGGSGDEQYF.

The chain is built from TRBV20-1 and TRBJ1-4; D remains unclear. This CDR3 has 13 amino acids. V lost 0 bases and J 4 bases, leaving 6 bases between the germline ends. The germline CDR1 and CDR2 sequences are DFQATT and SNEGSKA (reference sequence). The chain's CDR3 is CSARDRFNEKLFF. CDR3 DNA sequence: TGCAGTGCTAGAGATAGGTTTAATGAAAAACTGTTTTTT.

V is TRBV6-1 and J is TRBJ2-2; 9 bases line up with TRBD1. The CDR3 is 16 residues long. Germline V CDR1 and CDR2: MNHNS, SASEGT. V dropped 6 bases and J dropped 3; count of bases not matched to a gene: 8. The CDR3 bases are TGTGCCAGCAGACACCCCGGGACAGGGTACACCGGGGAGCTGTTTTTT. Its protein is CASRHPGTGYTGELFF.

The chain couples TRBV27 to TRBJ2-5, with D perhaps TRBD1 (5 bases). CDR3 length equals 13 residues. CDR1 is MNHEY and CDR2 is SMNVEV in the germline V gene (reference sequence). Trimming removed 4 bases from V and 4 bases from J, with 10 bases in between. The CDR3: CASSSRVGETQYF. CDR3 nucleotide sequence: TGTGCCAGCAGTTCCAGGGTCGGAGAGACCCAGTACTTC.

This clonotype showed up just a few times. The CDR3: CSARYSRGPQHF. The CDR3 DNA reads as TGCAGTGCTAGATACTCTCGGGGGCCCCAGCATTTT. This chain joins TRBV20-1 and TRBJ1-5; no reliable D call. From germline, CDR1 is DFQATT and CDR2 SNEGSKA (reference sequence). Trimming removed 2 bases from V and 9 bases from J, with 11 bases in between. The CDR3 totals 12 residues.

This clonotype is a singleton in its sample. The chain combines TRBV20-1 with TRBJ2-1, with 7 positions matching TRBD1. V shed 2 bases and J 0 bases; nucleotides not matched to a gene: 1. The length of the CDR3 is 14 residues. CDR1 and CDR2 (germline): DFQATT, SNEGSKA (reference sequence). In nucleotides, the CDR3 is TGCAGTGCTAGAAGACAGGGCTCCTACAATGAGCAGTTCTTC. Translation gives CSARRQGSYNEQFF.

The chain carries TRBV2 and TRBJ1-3; 8 nucleotides agree with TRBD1. The CDR3 runs to 15 residues. V trimming: 5 bases; J trimming: 7 bases; junction bases outside the gene matches: 10. CDR1 is SNHLY, CDR2 FYNNEI, per germline. CDR3 protein: CASSKTTGVGNTIYF. The CDR3 DNA reads TGTGCCAGCAGTAAAACGACAGGGGTAGGCAACACCATATATTTT.

This rearrangement joins TRBV2 to TRBJ2-3, with D possibly TRBD2 on 5 matching bases. V shed 7 bases and J shed 0 bases, with 11 bases lying between them. Germline V gene sequence: CDR1 SNHLY, CDR2 FYNNEI. CDR3 length: 14 residues. This chain's CDR3 is CASNLERSTDTQYF. In nucleotides, the CDR3 is TGTGCCAGCAACTTGGAGCGGAGCACAGATACGCAGTATTTT.

The chain links TRBV20-1 to TRBJ2-1; 14 nucleotides agree with TRBD2. Germline assignment: CDR1 DFQATT and CDR2 SNEGSKA (reference sequence). CDR3 length: 18 residues. The trim removed 4 bases at V and 1 base at J, leaving 9 bases unmatched. The CDR3 region is CSANGLAGGGGSYNEQFF. CDR3 in DNA: TGCAGTGCTAACGGACTAGCGGGAGGAGGGGGGTCCTACAATGAGCAGTTCTTC.

This clonotype was seen only a few times. V is TRBV19 and J is TRBJ2-3; 9 bases are shared with TRBD2. V gave up 5 bases and J gave up 4 bases; unmatched junction bases: 7. The CDR3 is 15 residues long. Germline V gene sequence: CDR1 LNHDA, CDR2 SQIVND (reference sequence). The CDR3 sequence: CASSFSGSYADTQYF. CDR3 nucleotides: TGTGCCAGTAGTTTTAGCGGGAGTTACGCAGATACGCAGTATTTT. Together with reference TRBV19 and TRBJ2-3, the CDR3 gives the full variable domain: DGGITQSPKYLFRKEGQNVTLSCEQNLNHDAMYWYRQDPGQGLRLIYYSQIVNDFQKGDIAEGYSVSREKKESFPLTVTSAQKNPTAFYLCASSFSGSYADTQYFGPGTRLTVL.

This clonotype was detected once. V gene TRBV6-1 combines with J gene TRBJ2-1, with a possible D match to TRBD2 (6 bases). The ends were cut back, 4 bases at V and 0 bases at J, with 13 bases in the middle. Germline V CDR1 and CDR2: MNHNS, SASEGT. This CDR3 contains 16 residues. The CDR3 sequence is CASSGRTGASYNEQFF. CDR3 bases: TGTGCCAGCAGTGGAAGAACGGGAGCCTCCTACAATGAGCAGTTCTTC.

This clonotype was observed a few times. The V call is TRBV7-2, the J call TRBJ2-2, with D unclear. The V gene's germline CDR1 is SGHTA and CDR2 FQGNSA. Trimming removed 1 base from V and 7 bases from J, with 7 bases in between. The CDR3 runs to 13 residues. For the CDR3, the DNA is TGTGCCAGCAGCTTAGAGTGGGGCGGGGAGCTGTTTTTT. Translated, it gives CASSLEWGGELFF.